The rows below give T cell receptor beta chains drawn from one sample of a study of blood T cell repertoires in COVID-19. Method: immunoSEQ multiplex PCR; TCRdb's copy keeps in-frame clones and lacks some. Among over 85,000 clones, roughly 80% were seen once, and the ten largest hold about 15%. The sample consisted of peripheral blood. These receptors were collected from a woman aged 55-75 years with acute or convalescent COVID-19. The CDR3 runs from the conserved cysteine through the conserved F or W. A D gene is named only where the DNA matches it firmly.

CDR3 protein: CASSLVGGGPYEQYF
V gene: TRBV7-2
J gene: TRBJ2-7
D gene: TRBD2

CDR3 protein: CASNLRGGVTTEAFF
V gene: TRBV19
J gene: TRBJ1-1
D gene: -

CDR3 protein: CASSLDRSYEQYF
V gene: TRBV5-6
J gene: TRBJ2-7
D gene: -

CDR3 protein: CASSFLAGRLHNEQFF
V gene: TRBV5-4
J gene: TRBJ2-1
D gene: TRBD2

CDR3 protein: CASSEQGTKNIQYF
V gene: TRBV13
J gene: TRBJ2-4
D gene: -

CDR3 protein: CSASTGFEQFF
V gene: TRBV20-1
J gene: TRBJ2-1
D gene: -

CDR3 protein: CASSSLAGAPLSTDTQYF
V gene: TRBV7-6
J gene: TRBJ2-3
D gene: TRBD2

CDR3 protein: CASSRGTDNSPLHF
V gene: TRBV4-2
J gene: TRBJ1-6
D gene: TRBD1

CDR3 protein: CASSSGGRVYTF
V gene: TRBV5-4
J gene: TRBJ1-2
D gene: TRBD1

CDR3 protein: CASSLGDTNTEAFF
V gene: TRBV5-1
J gene: TRBJ1-1
D gene: -

CDR3 protein: CASSVAGETISGNTIYF
V gene: TRBV9
J gene: TRBJ1-3
D gene: -

CDR3 protein: CASSQDGHLTGELFF
V gene: TRBV4-1
J gene: TRBJ2-2
D gene: -

CDR3 protein: CASSLSPTANYGYTF
V gene: TRBV7-2
J gene: TRBJ1-2
D gene: -

CDR3 protein: CASSQVGLAVRGETQYF
V gene: TRBV4-1
J gene: TRBJ2-5
D gene: TRBD2

CDR3 protein: CASSSYPQGADYGYTF
V gene: TRBV27
J gene: TRBJ1-2
D gene: TRBD1

CDR3 protein: CASSVGPSGATNEQFF
V gene: TRBV9
J gene: TRBJ2-1
D gene: TRBD2

CDR3 protein: CATRPLSSGYTF
V gene: TRBV6-4
J gene: TRBJ1-2
D gene: -

CDR3 protein: CASSQFRWAGENEQYF
V gene: TRBV3-1/TRBV3-2
J gene: TRBJ2-7
D gene: TRBD2

CDR3 protein: CASSEKAAYNEQFF
V gene: TRBV2
J gene: TRBJ2-1
D gene: -

CDR3 protein: CASSLSGDYGYTF
V gene: TRBV28
J gene: TRBJ1-2
D gene: -

CDR3 protein: CASSPNSRPYGYTF
V gene: TRBV18
J gene: TRBJ1-2
D gene: -

CDR3 protein: CASSHPQGGLAGGPQETQYF
V gene: TRBV3-1/TRBV3-2
J gene: TRBJ2-5
D gene: TRBD2